What follows describes a single TCR beta chain. The sample's time point: blood from clinic visit 5 months post-surgery; TSC patient then seizure free. This specimen comes from a study of brain T cells in children with intractable seizures. TCRdb's copy holds only in-frame clones and misses some; the assay was immunoSEQ multiplex PCR. The sample gives about 350,000 clones, 93% of which show up once; 5% to 7% is in the top ten. The V and J ends lost 7 bases and 5 bases, in that order; junction bases with no gene match: 11. The germline V gene has CDR1 MDHEN and CDR2 SYDVKM. The CDR3 length is 15 residues.

The sequence was obtained from a boy less than two years old with tuberous sclerosis and intractable seizures. The V and J genes are TRBV28 and TRBJ2-7, with 10 nucleotides matching TRBD1. The sequencing here drew on peripheral blood, taken about 5 months after surgery. The CDR3 sequence: CASKGGDRGLHEQYF. The CDR3 bases are TGTGCCAGCAAAGGGGGGGACAGGGGTTTGCACGAGCAGTACTTC. The full variable domain, its missing parts supplied by reference TRBV28 and TRBJ2-7, is DVKVTQSSRYLVKRTGEKVFLECVQDMDHENMFWYRQDPGLGLRLIYFSYDVKMKEKGDIPEGYSVSREKKERFSLILESASTNQTSMYLCASKGGDRGLHEQYFGPGTRLTVT.